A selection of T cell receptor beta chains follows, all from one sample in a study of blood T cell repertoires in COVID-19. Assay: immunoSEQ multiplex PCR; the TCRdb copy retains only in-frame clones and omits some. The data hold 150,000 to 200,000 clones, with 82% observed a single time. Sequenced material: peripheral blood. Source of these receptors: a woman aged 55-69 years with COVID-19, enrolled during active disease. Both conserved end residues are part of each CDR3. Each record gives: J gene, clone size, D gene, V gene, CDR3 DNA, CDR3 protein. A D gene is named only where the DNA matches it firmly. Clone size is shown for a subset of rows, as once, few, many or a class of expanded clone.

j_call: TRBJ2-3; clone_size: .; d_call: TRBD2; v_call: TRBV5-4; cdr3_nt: TGTGCCAGCAGCTTGGGTGATAGCGGGGGGGGCACAGATACGCAGTATTTT; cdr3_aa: CASSLGDSGGGTDTQYF
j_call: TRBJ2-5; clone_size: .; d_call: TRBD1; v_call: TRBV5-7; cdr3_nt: TGTGCCAGCATACAACCGGGACAGGGCCAAGAGACCCAGTACTTC; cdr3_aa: CASIQPGQGQETQYF
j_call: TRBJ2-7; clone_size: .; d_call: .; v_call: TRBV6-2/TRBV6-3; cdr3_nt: TGTGCCAGCAGTTACTCCAGAATCCATCGAGAGCAGTACTTC; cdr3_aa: CASSYSRIHREQYF
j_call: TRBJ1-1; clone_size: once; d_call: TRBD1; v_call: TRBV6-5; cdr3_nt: TGTGCCAGCATGGACAGGGTGTCGAACACTGAAGCTTTCTTT; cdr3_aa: CASMDRVSNTEAFF
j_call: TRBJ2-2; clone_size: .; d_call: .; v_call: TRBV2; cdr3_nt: TGTGCCAGCAGGATCAGGGGAGTAGCTACCGGGGAGCTGTTTTTT; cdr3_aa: CASRIRGVATGELFF
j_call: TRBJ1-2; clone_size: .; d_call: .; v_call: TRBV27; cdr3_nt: TGTGCCAGCAGTTTATCTGGCTACTATGGCTACACCTTC; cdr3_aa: CASSLSGYYGYTF
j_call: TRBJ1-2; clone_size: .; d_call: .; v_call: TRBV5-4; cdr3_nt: TGTGCCAGCAGCCCATCAGGGCGCGGGGGCGCGGACTATGGCTACACCTTC; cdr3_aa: CASSPSGRGGADYGYTF
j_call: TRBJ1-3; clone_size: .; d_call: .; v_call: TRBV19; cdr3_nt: TGTGCCAGTAGCGACACCTCTGGAAACACCATATATTTT; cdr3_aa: CASSDTSGNTIYF
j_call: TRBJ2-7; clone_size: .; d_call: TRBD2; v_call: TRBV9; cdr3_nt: TGTGCCAGCAGCGTGGGGGGACTAGGCTCCGAGCAGTACTTC; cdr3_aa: CASSVGGLGSEQYF
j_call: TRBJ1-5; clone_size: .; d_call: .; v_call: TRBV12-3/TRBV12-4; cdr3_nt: TGTGCCAGCAGCCTTGGGCAGAATCAGCCCCAGCATTTT; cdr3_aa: CASSLGQNQPQHF
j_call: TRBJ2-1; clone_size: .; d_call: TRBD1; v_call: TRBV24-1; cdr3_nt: TGTGCCACCAGTGATCAAAGGACAGGGGGGAAGTTCTTC; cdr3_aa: CATSDQRTGGKFF
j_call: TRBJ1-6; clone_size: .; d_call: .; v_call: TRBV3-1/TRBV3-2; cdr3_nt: TGTGCCAGCAGCCAAGTCGCGGGCAGTCAGGCACCCCTCCACTTT; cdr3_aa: CASSQVAGSQAPLHF
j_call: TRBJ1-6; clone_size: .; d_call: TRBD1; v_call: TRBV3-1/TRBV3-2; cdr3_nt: TGTGCCAGCAGCCAAGATTATGGGGGGACAGCCCTTCATAATTCACCCCTCCACTTT; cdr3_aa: CASSQDYGGTALHNSPLHF
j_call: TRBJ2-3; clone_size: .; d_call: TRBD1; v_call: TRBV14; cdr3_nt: TGTGCCAGCAGCCAAGGGGGACAGGGGCCTGCGGATACGCAGTATTTT; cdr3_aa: CASSQGGQGPADTQYF
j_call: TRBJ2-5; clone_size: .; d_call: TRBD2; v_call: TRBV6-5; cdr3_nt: TGTGCCAGCAGTTCTAGCGGAGGCGTTGAAGAGACCCAGTACTTC; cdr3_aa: CASSSSGGVEETQYF
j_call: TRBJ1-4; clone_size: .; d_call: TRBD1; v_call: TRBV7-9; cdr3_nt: TGTGCCAGCAGCATTCTTGGGGGACAGGGTAATGAAAAACTGTTTTTT; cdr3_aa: CASSILGGQGNEKLFF
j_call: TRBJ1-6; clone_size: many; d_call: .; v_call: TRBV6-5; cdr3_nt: TGTGCCAGCAGTTTCCGACAGGCATATAATTCACCCCTCCACTTT; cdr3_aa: CASSFRQAYNSPLHF
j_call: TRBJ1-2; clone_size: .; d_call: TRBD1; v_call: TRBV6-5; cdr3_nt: TGTGCCAGCAGTTACGTCACAGGGGGCTATGGCTACACCTTC; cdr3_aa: CASSYVTGGYGYTF
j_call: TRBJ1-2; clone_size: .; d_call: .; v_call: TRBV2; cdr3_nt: TGTGCCAGCCGCCCTACCTATGGCTACACCTTC; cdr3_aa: CASRPTYGYTF
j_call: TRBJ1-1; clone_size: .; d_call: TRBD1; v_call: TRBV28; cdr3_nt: TGTGCCAGCAGCCCGGACAGGGGGCGCGGGACTGAAGCTTTCTTT; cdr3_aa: CASSPDRGRGTEAFF
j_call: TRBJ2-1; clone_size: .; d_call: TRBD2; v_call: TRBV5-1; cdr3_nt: TGCGCCAGCAGCTTCACTAGCGGGAGAGGTGAGCAGTTCTTC; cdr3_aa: CASSFTSGRGEQFF
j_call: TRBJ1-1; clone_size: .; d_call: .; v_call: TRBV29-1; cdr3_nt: TGCAGCGTTGATAGTTTAGTACAGGTCGCGGCTGAAGCTTTCTTT; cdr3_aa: CSVDSLVQVAAEAFF
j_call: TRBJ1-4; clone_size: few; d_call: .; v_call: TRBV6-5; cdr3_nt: TGTGCCAGCACGTTCGTCAGGGATGAAAAACTGTTTTTT; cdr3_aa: CASTFVRDEKLFF
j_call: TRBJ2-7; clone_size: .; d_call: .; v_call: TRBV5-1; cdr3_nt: TGCGCCAGCAGCTTGACGGGTGACGAGCAGTACTTC; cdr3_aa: CASSLTGDEQYF
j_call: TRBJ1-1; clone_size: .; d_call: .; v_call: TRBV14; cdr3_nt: TGTGCCAGCAGCCAAGTCAGGGGCGGGACTGAAGCTTTCTTT; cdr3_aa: CASSQVRGGTEAFF
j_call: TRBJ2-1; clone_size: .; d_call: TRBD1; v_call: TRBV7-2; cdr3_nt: TGTGCCAGCAGCTTGGACAGGGGATCCTACAATGAGCAGTTCTTC; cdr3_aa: CASSLDRGSYNEQFF
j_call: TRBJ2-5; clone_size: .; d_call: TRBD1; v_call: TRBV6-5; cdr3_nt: TGTGCCAGCAGTTACGCGGGACAGGGGGGGACCCAGTACTTC; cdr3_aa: CASSYAGQGGTQYF
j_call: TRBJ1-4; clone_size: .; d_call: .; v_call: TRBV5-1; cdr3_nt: TGCGCCAGCAGGTTCCTGACCGGGGGTAATGAAAAACTGTTTTTT; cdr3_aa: CASRFLTGGNEKLFF
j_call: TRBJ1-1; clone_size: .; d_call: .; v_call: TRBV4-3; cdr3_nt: TGCGCCAGCAGCCACAACACAGCCTTAGGAACTGAAGCTTTCTTT; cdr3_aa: CASSHNTALGTEAFF
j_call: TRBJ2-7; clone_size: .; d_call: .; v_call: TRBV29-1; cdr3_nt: TGCAGCGTGATACCGGGAGACCGTCTCTACGAGCAGTACTTC; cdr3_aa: CSVIPGDRLYEQYF
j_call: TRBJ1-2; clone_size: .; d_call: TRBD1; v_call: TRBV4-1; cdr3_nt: TGCGCCAGCAGCCAACACGGACAGGGGCGTAACTATGGCTACACCTTC; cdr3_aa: CASSQHGQGRNYGYTF
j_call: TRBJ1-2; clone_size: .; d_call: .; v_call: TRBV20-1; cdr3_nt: TGCAGTGCTAGGGAGGGCTATGGCTACACCTTC; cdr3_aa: CSAREGYGYTF
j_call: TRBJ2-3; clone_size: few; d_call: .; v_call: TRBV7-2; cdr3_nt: TGTGCCAGCAGCGAATTCGGAGGGCCCACAGATACGCAGTATTTT; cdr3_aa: CASSEFGGPTDTQYF
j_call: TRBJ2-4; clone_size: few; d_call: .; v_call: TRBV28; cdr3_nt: TGTGCCAGCAGTCCCCATCCAGCCAAAAACATTCAGTACTTC; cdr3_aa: CASSPHPAKNIQYF
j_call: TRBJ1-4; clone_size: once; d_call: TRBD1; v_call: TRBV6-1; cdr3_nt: TGTGCCAGCAGTGGGACAGGGAGTCTGGCAACTAATGAAAAACTGTTTTTT; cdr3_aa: CASSGTGSLATNEKLFF
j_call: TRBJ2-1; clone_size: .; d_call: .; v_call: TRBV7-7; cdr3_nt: TGTGCTAGCAGCTTAGCGCGTTCGGACAATGAGCAGTTCTTC; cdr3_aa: CASSLARSDNEQFF
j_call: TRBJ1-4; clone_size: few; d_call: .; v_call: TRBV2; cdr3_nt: TGTGCCAGCAGTGAGTGGGGGGTTGCGGATGAAAAACTGTTTTTT; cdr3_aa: CASSEWGVADEKLFF
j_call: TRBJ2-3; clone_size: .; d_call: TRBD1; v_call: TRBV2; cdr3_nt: TGTGCCAGCAGTGAGTTTCGAACAGGGGGGTTAGATACGCAGTATTTT; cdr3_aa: CASSEFRTGGLDTQYF
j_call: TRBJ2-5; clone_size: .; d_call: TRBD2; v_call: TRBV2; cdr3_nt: TGTGCCAGCAGGGGCGGACTAGCGGGAGTAGAGACCCAGTACTTC; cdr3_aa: CASRGGLAGVETQYF
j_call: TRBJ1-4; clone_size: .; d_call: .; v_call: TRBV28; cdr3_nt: TGTGCCAGCGGGGCCGAAGCAACTAATGAAAAACTGTTTTTT; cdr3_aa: CASGAEATNEKLFF
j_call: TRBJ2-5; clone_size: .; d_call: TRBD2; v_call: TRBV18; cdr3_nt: TGTGCCAGCTCACCCTCTAGCGGGGGGCAAGAGACCCAGTACTTC; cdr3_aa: CASSPSSGGQETQYF
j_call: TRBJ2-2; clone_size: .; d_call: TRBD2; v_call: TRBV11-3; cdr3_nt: TGTGCCAGCAGCCCCGGGGGGGTTCTCACCGGGGAGCTGTTTTTT; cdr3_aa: CASSPGGVLTGELFF
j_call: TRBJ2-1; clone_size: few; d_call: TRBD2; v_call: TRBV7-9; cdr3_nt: TGTGCCAGCAGCTCCCGTCCGGGGGGATCCTACAATGAGCAGTTCTTC; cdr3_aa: CASSSRPGGSYNEQFF
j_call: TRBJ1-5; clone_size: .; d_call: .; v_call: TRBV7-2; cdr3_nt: TGTGCCAGCAGCCTGAGCAACAGCAATCAGCCCCAGCATTTT; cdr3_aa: CASSLSNSNQPQHF
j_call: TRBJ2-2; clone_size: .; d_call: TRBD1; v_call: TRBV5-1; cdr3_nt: TGCGCCAGCAGCGCAACCGCCGGGACAGGGAACACCGGGGAGCTGTTTTTT; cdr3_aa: CASSATAGTGNTGELFF
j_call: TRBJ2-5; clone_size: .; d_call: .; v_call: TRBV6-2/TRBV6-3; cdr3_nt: TGTGCCAGCAGTACTCTACTCACTAGGGGGGAGACCCAGTACTTC; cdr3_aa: CASSTLLTRGETQYF
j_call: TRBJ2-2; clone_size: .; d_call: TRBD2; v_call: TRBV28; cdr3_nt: TGTGCCAGCAGCCCGGGTGGATTGGCGGGGGTTGCCGGGGAGCTGTTTTTT; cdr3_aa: CASSPGGLAGVAGELFF
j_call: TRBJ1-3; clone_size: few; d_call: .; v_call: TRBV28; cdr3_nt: TGTGCCAGCAGTTTCGGCACAGCTGGATTCGGAAACACCATATATTTT; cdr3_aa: CASSFGTAGFGNTIYF
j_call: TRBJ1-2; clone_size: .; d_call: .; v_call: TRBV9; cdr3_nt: TGTGCCAGCAGCGTAGGAGGAGGAGGAGGCTACACCTTC; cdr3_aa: CASSVGGGGGYTF
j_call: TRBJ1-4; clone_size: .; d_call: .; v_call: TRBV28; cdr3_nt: TGTGCCAGCAGTTCACCCGGCGCCGGGTATGAAAAACTGTTTTTT; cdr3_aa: CASSSPGAGYEKLFF
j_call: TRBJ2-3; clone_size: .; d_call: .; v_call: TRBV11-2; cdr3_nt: TGTGCCAGCAGCTCCCGAACTATTAGCACAGATACGCAGTATTTT; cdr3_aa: CASSSRTISTDTQYF
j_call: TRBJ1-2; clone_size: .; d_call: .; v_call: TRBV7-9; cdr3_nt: TGTGCCAGCAGGCCAGATCAGGGTCAGGCTGGCTACACCTTC; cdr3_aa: CASRPDQGQAGYTF
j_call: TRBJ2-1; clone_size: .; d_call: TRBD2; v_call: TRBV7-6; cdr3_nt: TGTGCCAGCAGCACCCCCAGCGGGAATCGCCCCTACAATGAGCAGTTCTTC; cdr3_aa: CASSTPSGNRPYNEQFF
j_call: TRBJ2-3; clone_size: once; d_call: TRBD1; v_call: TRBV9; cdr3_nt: TGTGCCAGCACCGGGACAGGGGTGCCAGATACGCAGTATTTT; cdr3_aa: CASTGTGVPDTQYF
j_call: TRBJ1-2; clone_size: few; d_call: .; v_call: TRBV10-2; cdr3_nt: TGCGCCAGCAGAATTGACGGGGATAACTATGGCTACACCTTC; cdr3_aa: CASRIDGDNYGYTF
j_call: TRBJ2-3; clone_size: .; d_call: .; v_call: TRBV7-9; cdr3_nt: TGTGCCAGCAGCGCCAGACTAGGAGGCACAGATACGCAGTATTTT; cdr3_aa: CASSARLGGTDTQYF
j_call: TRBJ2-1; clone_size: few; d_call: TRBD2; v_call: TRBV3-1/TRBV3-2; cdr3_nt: TGTGCCAGCAGCCAAGAGGGGGAGGGTTTCAATGAGCAGTTCTTC; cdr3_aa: CASSQEGEGFNEQFF
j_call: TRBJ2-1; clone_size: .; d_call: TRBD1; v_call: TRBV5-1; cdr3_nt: TGCGCCAGCAGCTTGGGGGGGACAGGGACCTACAATGAGCAGTTCTTC; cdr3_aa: CASSLGGTGTYNEQFF
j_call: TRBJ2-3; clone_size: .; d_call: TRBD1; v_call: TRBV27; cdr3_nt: TGTGCCAGCAGTTTATCGCGGCAAAGGGGGCGCCCCGAGTTCTCAGATACGCAGTATTTT; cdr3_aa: CASSLSRQRGRPEFSDTQYF
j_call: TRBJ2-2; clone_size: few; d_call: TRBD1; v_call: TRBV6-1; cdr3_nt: TGTGCCAGCAGTGAAGGACAGGGTATTGTCACCGGGGAGCTGTTTTTT; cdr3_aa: CASSEGQGIVTGELFF